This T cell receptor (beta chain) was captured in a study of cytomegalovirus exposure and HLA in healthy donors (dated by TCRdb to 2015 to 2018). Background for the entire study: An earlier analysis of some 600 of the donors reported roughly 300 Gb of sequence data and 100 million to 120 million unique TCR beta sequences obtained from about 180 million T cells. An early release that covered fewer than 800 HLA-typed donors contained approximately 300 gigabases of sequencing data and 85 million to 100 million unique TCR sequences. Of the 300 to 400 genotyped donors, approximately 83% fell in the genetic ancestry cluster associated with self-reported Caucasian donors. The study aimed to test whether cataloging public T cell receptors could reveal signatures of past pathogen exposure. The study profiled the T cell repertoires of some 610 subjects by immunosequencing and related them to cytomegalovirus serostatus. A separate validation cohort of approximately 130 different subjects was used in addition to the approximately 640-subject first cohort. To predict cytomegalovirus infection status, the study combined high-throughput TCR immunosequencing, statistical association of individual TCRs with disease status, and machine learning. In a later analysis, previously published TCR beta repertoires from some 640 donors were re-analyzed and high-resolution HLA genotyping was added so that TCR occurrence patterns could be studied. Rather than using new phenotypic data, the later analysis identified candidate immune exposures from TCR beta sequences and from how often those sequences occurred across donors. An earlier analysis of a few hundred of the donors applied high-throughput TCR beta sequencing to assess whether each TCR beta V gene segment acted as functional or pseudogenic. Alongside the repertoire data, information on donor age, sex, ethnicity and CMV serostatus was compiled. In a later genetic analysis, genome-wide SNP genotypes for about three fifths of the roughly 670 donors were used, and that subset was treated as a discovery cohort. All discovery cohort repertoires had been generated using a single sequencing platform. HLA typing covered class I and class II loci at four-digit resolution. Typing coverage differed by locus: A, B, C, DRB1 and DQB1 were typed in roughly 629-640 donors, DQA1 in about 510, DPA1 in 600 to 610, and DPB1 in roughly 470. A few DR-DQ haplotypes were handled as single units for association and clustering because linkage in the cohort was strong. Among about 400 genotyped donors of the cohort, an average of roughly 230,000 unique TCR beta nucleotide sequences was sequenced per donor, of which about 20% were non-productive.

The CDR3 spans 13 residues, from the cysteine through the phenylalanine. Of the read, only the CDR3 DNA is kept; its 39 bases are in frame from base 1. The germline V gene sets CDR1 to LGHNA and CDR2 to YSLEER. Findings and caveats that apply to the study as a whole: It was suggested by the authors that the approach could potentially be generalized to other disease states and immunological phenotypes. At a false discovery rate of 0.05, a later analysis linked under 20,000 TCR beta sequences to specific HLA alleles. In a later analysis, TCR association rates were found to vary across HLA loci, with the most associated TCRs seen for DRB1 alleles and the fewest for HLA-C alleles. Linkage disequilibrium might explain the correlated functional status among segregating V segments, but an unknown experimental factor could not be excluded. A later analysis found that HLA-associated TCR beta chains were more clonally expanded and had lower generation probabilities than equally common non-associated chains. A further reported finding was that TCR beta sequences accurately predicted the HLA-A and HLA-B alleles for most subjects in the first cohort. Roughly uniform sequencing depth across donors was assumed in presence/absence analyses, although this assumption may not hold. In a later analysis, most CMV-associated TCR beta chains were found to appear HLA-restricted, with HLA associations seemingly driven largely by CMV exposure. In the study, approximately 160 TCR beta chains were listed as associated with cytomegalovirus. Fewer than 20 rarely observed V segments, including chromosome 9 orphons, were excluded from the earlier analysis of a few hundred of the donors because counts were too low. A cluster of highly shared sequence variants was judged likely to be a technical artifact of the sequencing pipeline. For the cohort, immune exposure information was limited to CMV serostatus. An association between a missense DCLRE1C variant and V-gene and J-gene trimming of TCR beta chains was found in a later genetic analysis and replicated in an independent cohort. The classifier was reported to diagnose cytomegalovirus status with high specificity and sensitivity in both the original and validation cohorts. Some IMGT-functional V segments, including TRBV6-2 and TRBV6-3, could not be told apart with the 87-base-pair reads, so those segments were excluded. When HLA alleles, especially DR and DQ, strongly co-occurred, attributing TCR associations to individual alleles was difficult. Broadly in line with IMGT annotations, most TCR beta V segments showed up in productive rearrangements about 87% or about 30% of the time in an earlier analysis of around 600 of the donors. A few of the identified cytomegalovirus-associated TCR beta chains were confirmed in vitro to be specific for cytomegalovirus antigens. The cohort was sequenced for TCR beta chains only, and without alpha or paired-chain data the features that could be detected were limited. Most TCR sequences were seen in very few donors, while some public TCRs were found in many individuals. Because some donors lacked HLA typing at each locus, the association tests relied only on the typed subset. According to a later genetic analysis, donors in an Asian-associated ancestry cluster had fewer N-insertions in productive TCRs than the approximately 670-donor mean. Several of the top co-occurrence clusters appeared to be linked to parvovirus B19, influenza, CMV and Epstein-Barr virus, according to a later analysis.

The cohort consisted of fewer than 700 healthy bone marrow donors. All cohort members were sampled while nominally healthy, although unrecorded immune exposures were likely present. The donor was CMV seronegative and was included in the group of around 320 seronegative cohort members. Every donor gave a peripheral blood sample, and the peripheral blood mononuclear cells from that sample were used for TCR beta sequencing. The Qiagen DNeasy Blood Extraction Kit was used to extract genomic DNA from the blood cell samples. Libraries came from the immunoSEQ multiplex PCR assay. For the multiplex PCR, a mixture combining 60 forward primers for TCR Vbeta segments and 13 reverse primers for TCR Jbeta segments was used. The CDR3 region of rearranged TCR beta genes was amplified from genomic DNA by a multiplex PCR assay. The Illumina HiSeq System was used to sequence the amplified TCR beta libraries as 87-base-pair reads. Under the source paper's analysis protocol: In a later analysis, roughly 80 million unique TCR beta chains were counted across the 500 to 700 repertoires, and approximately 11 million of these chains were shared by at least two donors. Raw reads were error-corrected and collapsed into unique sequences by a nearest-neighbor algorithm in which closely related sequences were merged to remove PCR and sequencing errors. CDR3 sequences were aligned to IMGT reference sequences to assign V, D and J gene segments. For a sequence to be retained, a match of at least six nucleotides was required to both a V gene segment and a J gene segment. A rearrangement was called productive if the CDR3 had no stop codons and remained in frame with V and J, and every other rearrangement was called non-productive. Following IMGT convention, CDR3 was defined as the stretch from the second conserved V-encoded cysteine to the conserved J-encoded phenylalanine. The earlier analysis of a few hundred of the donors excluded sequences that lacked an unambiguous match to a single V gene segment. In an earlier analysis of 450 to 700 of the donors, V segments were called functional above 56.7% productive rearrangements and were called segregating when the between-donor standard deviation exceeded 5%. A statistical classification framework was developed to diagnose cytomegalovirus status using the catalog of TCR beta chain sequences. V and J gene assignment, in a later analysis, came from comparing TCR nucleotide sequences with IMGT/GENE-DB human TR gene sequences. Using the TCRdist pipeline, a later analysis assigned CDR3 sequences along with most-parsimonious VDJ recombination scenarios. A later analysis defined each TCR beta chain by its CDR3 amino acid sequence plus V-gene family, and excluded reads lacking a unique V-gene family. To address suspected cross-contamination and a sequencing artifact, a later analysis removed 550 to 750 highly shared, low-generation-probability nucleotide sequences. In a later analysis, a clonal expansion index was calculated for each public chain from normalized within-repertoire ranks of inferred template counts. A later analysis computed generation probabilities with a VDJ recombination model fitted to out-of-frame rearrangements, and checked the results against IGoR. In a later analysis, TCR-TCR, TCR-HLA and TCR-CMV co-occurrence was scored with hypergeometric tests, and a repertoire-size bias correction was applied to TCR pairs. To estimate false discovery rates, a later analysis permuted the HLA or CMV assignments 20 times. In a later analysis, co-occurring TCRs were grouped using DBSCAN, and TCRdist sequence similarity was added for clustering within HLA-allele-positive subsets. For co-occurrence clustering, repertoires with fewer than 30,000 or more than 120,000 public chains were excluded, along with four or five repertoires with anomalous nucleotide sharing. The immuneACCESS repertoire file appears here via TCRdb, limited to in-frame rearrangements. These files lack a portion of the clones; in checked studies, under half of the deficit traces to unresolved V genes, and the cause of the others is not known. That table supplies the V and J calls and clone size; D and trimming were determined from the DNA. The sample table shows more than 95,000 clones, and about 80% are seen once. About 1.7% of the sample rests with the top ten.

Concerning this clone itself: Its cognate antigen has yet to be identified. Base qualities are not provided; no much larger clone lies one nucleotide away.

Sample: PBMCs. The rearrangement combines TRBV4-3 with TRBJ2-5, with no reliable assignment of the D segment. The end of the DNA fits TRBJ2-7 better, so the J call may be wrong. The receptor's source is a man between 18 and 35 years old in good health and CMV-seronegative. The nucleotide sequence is TGCGCCAGCAGCCAGGAGACTGGCTACGAGCAGTACTTC. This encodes CASSQETGYEQYF.